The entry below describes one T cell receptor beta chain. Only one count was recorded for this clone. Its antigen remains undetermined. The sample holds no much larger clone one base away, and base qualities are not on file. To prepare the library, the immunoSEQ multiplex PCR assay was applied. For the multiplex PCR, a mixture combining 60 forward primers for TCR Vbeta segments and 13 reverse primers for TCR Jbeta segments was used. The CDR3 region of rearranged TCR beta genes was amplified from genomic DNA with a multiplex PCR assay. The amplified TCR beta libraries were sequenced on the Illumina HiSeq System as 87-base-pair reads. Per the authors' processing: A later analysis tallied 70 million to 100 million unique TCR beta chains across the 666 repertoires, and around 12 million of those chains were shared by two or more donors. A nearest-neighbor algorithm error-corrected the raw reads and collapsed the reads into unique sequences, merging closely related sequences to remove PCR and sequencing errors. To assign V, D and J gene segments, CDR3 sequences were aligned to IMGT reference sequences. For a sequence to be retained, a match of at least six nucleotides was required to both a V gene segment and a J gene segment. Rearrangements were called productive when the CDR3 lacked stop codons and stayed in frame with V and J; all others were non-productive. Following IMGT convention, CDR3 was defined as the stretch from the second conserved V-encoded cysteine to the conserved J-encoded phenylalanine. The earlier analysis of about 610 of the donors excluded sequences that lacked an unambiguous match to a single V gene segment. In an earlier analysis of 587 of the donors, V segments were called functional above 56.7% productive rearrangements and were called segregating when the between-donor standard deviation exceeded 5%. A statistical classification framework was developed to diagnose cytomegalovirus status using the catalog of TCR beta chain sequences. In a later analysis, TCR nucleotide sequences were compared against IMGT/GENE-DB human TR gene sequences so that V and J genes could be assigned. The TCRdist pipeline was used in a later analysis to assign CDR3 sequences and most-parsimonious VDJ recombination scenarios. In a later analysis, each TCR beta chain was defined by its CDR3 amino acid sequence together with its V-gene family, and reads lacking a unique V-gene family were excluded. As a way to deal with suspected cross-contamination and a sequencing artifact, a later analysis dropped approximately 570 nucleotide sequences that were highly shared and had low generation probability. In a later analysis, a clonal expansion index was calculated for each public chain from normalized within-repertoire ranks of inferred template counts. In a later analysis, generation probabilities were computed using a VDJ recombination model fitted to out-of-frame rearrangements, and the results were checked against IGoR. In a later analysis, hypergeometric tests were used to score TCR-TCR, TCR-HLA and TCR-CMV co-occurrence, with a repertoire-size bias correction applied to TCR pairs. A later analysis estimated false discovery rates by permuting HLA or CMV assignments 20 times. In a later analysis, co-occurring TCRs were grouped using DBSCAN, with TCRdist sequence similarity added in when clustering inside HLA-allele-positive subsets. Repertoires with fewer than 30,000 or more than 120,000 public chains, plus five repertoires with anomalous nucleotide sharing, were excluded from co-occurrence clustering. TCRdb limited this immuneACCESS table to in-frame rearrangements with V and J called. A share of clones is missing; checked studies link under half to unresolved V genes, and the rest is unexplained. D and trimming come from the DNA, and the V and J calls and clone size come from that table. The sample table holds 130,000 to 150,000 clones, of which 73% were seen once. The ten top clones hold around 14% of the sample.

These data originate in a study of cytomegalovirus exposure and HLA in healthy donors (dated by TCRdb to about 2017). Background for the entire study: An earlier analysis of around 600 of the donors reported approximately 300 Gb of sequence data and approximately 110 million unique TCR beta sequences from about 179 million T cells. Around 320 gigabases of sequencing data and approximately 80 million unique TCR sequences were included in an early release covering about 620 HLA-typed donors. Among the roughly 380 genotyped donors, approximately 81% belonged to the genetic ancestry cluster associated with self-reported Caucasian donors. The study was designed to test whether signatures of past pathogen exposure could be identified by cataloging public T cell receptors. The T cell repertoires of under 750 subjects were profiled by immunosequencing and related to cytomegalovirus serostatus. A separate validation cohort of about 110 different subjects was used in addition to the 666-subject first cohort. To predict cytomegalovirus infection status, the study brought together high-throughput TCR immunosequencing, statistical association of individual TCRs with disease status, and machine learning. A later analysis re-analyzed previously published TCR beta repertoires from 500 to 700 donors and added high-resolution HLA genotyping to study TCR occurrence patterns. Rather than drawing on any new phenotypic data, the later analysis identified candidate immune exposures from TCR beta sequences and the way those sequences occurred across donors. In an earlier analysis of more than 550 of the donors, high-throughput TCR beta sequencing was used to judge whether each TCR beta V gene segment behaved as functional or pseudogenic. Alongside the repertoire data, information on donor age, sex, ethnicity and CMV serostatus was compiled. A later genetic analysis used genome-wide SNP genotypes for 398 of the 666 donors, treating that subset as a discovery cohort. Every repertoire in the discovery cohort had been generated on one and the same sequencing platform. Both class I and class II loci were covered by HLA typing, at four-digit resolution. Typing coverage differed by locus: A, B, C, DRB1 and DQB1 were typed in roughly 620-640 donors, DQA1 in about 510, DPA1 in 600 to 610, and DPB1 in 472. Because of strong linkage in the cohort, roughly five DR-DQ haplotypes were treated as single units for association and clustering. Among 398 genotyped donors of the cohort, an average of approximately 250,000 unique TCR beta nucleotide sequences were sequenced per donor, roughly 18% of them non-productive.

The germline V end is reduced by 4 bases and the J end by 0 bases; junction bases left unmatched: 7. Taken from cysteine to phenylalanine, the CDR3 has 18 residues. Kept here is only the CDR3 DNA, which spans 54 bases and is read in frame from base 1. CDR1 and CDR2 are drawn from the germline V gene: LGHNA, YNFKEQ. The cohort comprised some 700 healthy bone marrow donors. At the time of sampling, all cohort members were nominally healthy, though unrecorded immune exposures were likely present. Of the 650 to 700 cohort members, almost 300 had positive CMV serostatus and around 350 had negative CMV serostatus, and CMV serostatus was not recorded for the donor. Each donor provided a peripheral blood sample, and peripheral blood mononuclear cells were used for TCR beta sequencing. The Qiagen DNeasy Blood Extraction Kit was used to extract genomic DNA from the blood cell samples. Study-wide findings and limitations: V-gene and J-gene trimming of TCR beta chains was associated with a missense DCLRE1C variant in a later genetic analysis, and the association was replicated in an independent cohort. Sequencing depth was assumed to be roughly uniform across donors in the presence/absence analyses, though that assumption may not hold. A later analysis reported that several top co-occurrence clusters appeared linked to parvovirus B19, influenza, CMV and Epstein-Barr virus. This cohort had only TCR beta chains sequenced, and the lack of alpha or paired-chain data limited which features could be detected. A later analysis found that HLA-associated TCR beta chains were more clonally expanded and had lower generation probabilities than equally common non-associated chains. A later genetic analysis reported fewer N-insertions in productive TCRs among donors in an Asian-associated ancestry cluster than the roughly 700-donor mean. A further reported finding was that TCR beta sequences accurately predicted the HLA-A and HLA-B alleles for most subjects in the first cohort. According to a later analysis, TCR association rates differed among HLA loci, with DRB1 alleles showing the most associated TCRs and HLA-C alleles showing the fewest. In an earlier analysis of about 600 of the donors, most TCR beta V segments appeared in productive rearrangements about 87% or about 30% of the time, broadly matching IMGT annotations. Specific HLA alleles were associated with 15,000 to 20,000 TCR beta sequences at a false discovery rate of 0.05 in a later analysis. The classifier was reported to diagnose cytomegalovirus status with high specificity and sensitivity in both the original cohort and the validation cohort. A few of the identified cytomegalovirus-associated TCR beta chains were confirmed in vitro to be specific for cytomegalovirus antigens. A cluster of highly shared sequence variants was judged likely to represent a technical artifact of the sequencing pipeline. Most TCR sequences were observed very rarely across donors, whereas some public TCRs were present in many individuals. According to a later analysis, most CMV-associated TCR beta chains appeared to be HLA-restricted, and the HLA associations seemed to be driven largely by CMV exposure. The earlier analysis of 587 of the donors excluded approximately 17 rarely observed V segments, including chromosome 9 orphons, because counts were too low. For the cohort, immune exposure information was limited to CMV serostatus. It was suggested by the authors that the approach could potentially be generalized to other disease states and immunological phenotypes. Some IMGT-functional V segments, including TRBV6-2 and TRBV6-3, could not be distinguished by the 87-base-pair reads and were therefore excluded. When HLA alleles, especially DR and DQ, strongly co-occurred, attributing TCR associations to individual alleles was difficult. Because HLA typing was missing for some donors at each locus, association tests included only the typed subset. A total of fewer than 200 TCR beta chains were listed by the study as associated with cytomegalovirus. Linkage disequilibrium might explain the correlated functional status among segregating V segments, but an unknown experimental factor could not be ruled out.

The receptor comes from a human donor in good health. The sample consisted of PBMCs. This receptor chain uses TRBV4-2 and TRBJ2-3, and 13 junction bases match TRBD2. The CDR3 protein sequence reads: CASSPGLAGAPSTDTQYF. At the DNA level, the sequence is TGTGCCAGCAGCCCCGGACTAGCGGGGGCCCCTAGCACAGATACGCAGTATTTT.